The T cell receptor (beta chain) described here comes from a study of response to subunit inactivated influenza vaccine. TCRdb re-called the RT-PCR reads with MiXCR, one entry per CDR3 protein. Here the sample spans around 580,000 distinct CDR3 sequences, 10% to 15% being singletons. V was pared by 0 bases and J by 3 bases, with 4 bases of the junction left unmatched. In germline, CDR1 is SGDLS, CDR2 YYNGEE. The CDR3 has 15 amino acids. Broader study findings: Authors suggested that a seasonal influenza vaccination recruits few new T cells each time.

For this clonotype: Its target is not known.

This receptor was taken from a man aged 45-65 years who received an inactivated influenza vaccine. The sample in question was PBMCs from blood, obtained on the day of vaccination. The J gene is TRBJ2-7, the V gene TRBV9, with 9 nucleotides matching TRBD2. In nucleotides, the CDR3 is TGTGCCAGCAGCGTAGAGCCTAGCGGGAACTACGAGCAGTACTTC. Protein sequence: CASSVEPSGNYEQYF.